This T cell receptor (beta chain) was obtained from a study of OX40 agonist ivuxolimab in advanced cancers. Study background: Patients were dosed with the agonistic anti-OX40 (CD134) antibody ivuxolimab. Study observations and caveats: CD4+ and CD8+ blood T cells expanded clonally by week 6 at 0.1 to 3.0 mg/kg.

Germline V CDR1 and CDR2: LNHNV, YYDKDF (reference sequence). The V gene end was trimmed by 0 bases and the J gene end by 6 bases; junction bases not matched to a gene: 4. The CDR3 has 15 amino acids. With respect to this clone: The target antigen is unknown.

At baseline, cycle 4 day 1, and cycle 7 day 1, blood was sampled. Sequencing used immunoSEQ multiplex PCR; TCRdb keeps in-frame clones, though not all of them. The sample includes some 45,000 clones, approximately 83% of them seen just once. The sequence came from an adult with an advanced solid tumor such as melanoma, head and neck, liver or kidney cancer. Here the sequenced sample was CD4+ or CD8+ T cells sorted from blood, taken in a trial of the OX40 agonist ivuxolimab. V gene TRBV15 combines with J gene TRBJ1-1; 10 positions match TRBD1. The CDR3 reads CATSRETGGAAEAFF. CDR3 coding DNA: TGTGCCACCAGCAGAGAGACAGGGGGCGCGGCTGAAGCTTTCTTT.